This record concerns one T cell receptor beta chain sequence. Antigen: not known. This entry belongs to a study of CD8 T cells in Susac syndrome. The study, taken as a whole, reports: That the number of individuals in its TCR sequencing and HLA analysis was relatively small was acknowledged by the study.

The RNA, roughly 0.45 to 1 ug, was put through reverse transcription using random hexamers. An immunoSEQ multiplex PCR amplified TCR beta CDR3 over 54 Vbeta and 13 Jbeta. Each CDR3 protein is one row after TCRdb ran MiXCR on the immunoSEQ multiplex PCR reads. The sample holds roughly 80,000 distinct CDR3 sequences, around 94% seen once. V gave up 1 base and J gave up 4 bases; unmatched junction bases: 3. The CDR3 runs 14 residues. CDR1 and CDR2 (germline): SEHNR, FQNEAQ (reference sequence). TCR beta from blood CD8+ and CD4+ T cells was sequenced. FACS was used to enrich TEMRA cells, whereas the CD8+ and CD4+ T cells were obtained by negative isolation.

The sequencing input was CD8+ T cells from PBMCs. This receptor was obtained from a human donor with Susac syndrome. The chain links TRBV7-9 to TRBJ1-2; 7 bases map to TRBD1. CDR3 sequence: CASSLEHRGYGYTF. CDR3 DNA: TGTGCCAGCAGCTTAGAACACAGGGGCTATGGCTACACCTTC.